These 9 T cell receptor beta chains were all obtained from the same sample, sequenced in a study of T cell changes during pregnancy in multiple sclerosis. TCRdb's table, derived via immunoSEQ multiplex PCR, lists solely in-frame clones and lacks some. The sample yields tens of thousands of clones, approximately 90% seen once. The specimen was peripheral blood, collected in the second trimester of pregnancy. The receptors were gathered from a female donor in good health, enrolled as a control in a pregnancy study.

There are a few counts of this clone. One end of the junction is discordant with germline, which a read error may explain. The chain has TRBV7-7 and TRBJ1-3; D not certain. CDR3 length: 13 amino acids. Germline CDR1 and CDR2: SSHAT and FNYEAQ (reference sequence). CDR3 nucleotides: TGTGCTAGCAGCCCAAATCAAGGAAACACCATATATTTT. Encoded protein: CASSPNQGNTIYF. Complete variable domain (other parts from reference TRBV7-7 and TRBJ1-3): GAGVSQSPRYKVTKRGQDVTLRCDPISSHATLYWYQQALGQGPEFLTYFNYEAQPDKSGLPSDRFSAERPEGSISTLTIQRTEQRDSAMYRCASSPNQGNTIYFGEGSWLTVV.

This chain joins TRBV6-5 and TRBJ1-2; D might be TRBD1 (5 bases). Germline assignment: CDR1 MNHEY and CDR2 SVGAGI. V lost 5 bases and J lost 6, with 7 bases in between. This CDR3 has 11 amino acids. As DNA, the CDR3 is TGTGCCAGCAGTCCAGGGAATGGCTACACCTTC. It yields the protein CASSPGNGYTF.

This clone has only a few counts. J is TRBJ1-2 and V is TRBV2, with unresolved D. V lost 2 bases, J lost 8 bases, and 18 bases lay in between. The V gene's germline CDR1 is SNHLY and CDR2 FYNNEI. This CDR3 is 15 amino acids long. CDR3 DNA: TGTGCCAGCAGTGAATGGGTTAGGAGGGCGCGAGGCTACACCTTC. Translation: CASSEWVRRARGYTF.

This clone was recorded only once. The chain links TRBV27 to TRBJ2-3, with 8 bases fitting TRBD2. Germline lookup yields CDR1 MNHEY and CDR2 SMNVEV (reference sequence). The CDR3 has 15 residues. V was pared by 2 bases and J by 0 bases, with 1 base of the junction left unmatched. The CDR3 DNA reads TGTGCCAGCAGTTTACAGCGGGGGAGCACAGATACGCAGTATTTT. This codes for CASSLQRGSTDTQYF.

This sequence joins TRBV19 and TRBJ1-6; no clear D. Germline V gene sequence: CDR1 LNHDA, CDR2 SQIVND (reference sequence). The CDR3 is made up of 15 amino acids. Trimming removed 6 bases at V and 0 bases at J, with 9 bases between. The CDR3 DNA sequence: TGTGCCAGTAGCCAAGGGAGCTCCTATAATTCACCCCTCCACTTT. Translated: CASSQGSSYNSPLHF.

The chain employs TRBV6-5 and TRBJ1-6, with TRBD1 matching 8 bases. V lost 6 bases to trimming and J lost 6 bases; unmatched junction nucleotides: 7. The CDR3 covers 15 residues. Germline assignment: CDR1 MNHEY and CDR2 SVGAGI. The CDR3 loop is CASRGQVGGNSPLHF. Here the CDR3 DNA reads TGTGCCAGCAGGGGACAGGTGGGGGGTAATTCACCCCTCCACTTT.

The chain couples TRBV7-2 to TRBJ2-7; the match to TRBD2 covers 7 bases. CDR1 is SGHTA and CDR2 is FQGNSA in the germline V gene. CDR3 length equals 14 residues. V shed 1 base and J 3 bases; nucleotides not matched to a gene: 3. CDR3 DNA: TGTGCCAGCAGCTTAGGCGGGGGAAGCTACGAGCAGTACTTC. Translated: CASSLGGGSYEQYF.

The CDR3 DNA is TGTGCCAGCAGCCCCCCCCTTGCGGGGAGGCCCCAGTTCTTC. This encodes CASSPPLAGRPQFF. The rearrangement links TRBV2 to TRBJ2-1; weak D call: TRBD2 (6 bases). Germline assignment: CDR1 SNHLY and CDR2 FYNNEI. The V end was cut by 6 bases, the J end by 13 bases, with 22 bases between. CDR3 size: 14 residues.

The chain links TRBV2 to TRBJ2-6, with D perhaps TRBD2 (5 bases). The CDR3 sequence is 16 residues long. Germline CDR1 reads SNHLY; CDR2 reads FYNNEI. Trimming stripped 8 bases from V and 0 bases from J, with 14 bases between. CDR3: CASGSIGVSGANVLTF. DNA for the CDR3: TGTGCCAGCGGTTCTATCGGGGTCTCTGGGGCCAACGTCCTGACTTTC.